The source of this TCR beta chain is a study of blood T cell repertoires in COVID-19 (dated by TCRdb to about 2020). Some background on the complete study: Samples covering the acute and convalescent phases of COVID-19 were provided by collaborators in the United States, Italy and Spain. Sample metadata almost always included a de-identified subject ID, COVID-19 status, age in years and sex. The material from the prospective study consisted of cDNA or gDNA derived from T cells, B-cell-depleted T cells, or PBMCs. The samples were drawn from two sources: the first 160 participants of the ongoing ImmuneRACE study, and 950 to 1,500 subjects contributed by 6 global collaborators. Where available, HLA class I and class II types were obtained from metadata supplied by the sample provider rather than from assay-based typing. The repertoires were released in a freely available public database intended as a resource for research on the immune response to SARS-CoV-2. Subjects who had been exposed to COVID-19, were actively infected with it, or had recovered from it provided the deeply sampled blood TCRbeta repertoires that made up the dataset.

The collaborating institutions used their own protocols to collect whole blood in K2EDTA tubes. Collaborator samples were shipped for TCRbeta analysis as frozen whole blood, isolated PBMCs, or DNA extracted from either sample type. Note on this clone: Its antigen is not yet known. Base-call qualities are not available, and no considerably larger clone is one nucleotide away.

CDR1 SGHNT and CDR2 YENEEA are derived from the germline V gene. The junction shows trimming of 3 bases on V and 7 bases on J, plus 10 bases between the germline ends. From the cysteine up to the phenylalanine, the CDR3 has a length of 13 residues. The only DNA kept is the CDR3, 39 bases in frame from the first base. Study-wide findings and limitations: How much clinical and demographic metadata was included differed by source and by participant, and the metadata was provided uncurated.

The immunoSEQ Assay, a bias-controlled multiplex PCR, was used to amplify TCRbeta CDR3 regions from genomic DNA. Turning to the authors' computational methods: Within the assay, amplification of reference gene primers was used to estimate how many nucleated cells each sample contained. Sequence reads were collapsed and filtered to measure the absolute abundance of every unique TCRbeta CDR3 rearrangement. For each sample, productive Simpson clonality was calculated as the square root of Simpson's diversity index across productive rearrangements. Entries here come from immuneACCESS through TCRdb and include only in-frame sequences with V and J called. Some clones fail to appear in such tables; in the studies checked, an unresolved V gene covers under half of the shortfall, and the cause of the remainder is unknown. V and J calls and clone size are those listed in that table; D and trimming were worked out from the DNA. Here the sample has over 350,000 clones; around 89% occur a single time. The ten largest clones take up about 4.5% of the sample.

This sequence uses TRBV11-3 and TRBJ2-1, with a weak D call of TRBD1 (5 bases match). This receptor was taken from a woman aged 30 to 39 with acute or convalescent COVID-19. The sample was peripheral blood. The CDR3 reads CASSFGAGNEQFF. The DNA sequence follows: TGTGCCAGCAGCTTTGGGGCAGGGAATGAGCAGTTCTTC.